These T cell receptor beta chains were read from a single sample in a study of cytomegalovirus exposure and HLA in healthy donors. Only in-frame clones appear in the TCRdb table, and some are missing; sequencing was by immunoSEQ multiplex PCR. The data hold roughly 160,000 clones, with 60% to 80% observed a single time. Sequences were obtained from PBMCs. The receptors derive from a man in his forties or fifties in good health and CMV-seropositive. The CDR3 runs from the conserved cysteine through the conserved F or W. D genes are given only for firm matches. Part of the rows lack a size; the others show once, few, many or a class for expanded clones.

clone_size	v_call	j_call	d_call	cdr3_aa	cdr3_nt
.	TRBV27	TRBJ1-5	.	CASRYQGQFSNQPQHF	TGTGCCAGCAGATACCAGGGGCAGTTTAGCAATCAGCCCCAGCATTTT
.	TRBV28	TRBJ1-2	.	CASSLSGATPNYGYTF	TGTGCCAGCAGTTTGAGTGGGGCAACTCCTAACTATGGCTACACCTTC
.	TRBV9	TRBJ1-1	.	CASSVLSNTEAFF	TGTGCCAGCAGCGTACTCTCGAACACTGAAGCTTTCTTT
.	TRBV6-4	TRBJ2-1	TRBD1	CASGTGDNNEQFF	TGTGCCAGCGGGACAGGGGACAACAATGAGCAGTTCTTC
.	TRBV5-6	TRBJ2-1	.	CASSLVSGELYNEQFF	TGTGCCAGCAGCTTGGTATCGGGGGAGCTATACAATGAGCAGTTCTTC
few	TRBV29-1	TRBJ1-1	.	CSVDDNGAFF	TGCAGCGTGGATGACAATGGGGCTTTCTTT
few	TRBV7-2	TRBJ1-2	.	CASSSDSYGYTF	TGTGCCAGCAGCTCCGACAGCTATGGCTACACCTTC
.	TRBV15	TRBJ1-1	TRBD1	CATSTPGQGATEAFF	TGTGCCACCAGCACTCCTGGACAGGGGGCCACTGAAGCTTTCTTT
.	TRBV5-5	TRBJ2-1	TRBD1	CASSLRSGQGDNNEQFF	TGTGCCAGCAGCTTGCGTTCAGGACAGGGTGACAACAATGAGCAGTTCTTC
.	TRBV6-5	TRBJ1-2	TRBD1	CASSYRPGQANYGYTF	TGTGCCAGCAGTTACCGACCGGGACAGGCAAACTATGGCTACACCTTC
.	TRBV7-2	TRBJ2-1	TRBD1	CASSLGTGGQIATEQFF	TGTGCCAGCAGCTTAGGTACAGGGGGCCAAATTGCGACTGAGCAGTTCTTC
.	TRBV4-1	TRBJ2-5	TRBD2	CASSQDLPGGAKTQYF	TGCGCCAGCAGCCAAGATCTCCCGGGGGGGGCAAAGACCCAGTACTTC
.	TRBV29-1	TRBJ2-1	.	CSVVGGRYNEQFF	TGCAGCGTTGTGGGGGGGCGATACAATGAGCAGTTCTTC
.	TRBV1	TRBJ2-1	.	CTSSLDKTPAGGLGNEQFF	TGCACCAGCAGCCTAGATAAAACCCCAGCGGGGGGCCTTGGCAATGAGCAGTTCTTC
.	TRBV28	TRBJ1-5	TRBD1	CASRDRGNNQPQHF	TGTGCCAGCAGGGACAGGGGGAACAATCAGCCCCAGCATTTT
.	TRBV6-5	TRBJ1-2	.	CASSLTLQGDYGYTF	TGTGCCAGCAGTCTCACCCTACAGGGAGACTATGGCTACACCTTC
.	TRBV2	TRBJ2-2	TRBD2	CASTQSSSGPDTGELFF	TGTGCCAGCACCCAAAGCAGTAGCGGGCCTGACACCGGGGAGCTGTTTTTT
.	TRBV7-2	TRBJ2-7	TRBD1	CASSPDRGTYYEQYF	TGTGCCAGCAGCCCCGACAGGGGCACTTACTACGAGCAGTACTTC
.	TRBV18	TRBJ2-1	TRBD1	CASSRDRGRNNEQFF	TGTGCCAGCTCACGGGACAGGGGGCGCAACAATGAGCAGTTCTTC
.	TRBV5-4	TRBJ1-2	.	CASSLSREGYGYTF	TGTGCCAGCAGCTTGAGTAGGGAGGGTTATGGCTACACCTTC
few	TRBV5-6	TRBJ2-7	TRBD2	CASSSSGRAYEQYF	TGTGCCAGCAGCAGTAGCGGGCGAGCCTACGAGCAGTACTTC
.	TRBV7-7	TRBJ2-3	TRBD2	CASSIGLVSTDTQYF	TGTGCCAGCAGCATTGGACTAGTAAGCACAGATACGCAGTATTTT
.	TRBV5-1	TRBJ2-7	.	CASSYGQQSYEQYF	TGCGCCAGCAGCTACGGACAGCAATCCTACGAGCAGTACTTC
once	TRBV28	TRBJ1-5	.	CATRRGQPQHF	TGTGCCACTCGGCGAGGTCAGCCCCAGCATTTT
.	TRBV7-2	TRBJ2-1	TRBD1	CASSPLTGGRKNEQFF	TGTGCCAGCAGCCCCTTGACAGGGGGGCGTAAGAATGAGCAGTTCTTC
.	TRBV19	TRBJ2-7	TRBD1	CASSVGQSEQYF	TGTGCCAGTAGTGTGGGACAGAGCGAGCAGTACTTC
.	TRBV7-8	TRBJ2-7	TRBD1	CASSRVRGHEQYF	TGTGCCAGCAGTAGGGTGAGGGGGCACGAGCAGTACTTC
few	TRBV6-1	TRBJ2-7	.	CASSGTGSTYEQYF	TGTGCCAGCAGTGGTACAGGGAGCACCTACGAGCAGTACTTC
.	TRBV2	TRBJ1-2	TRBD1	CASSRDRALEGYTF	TGTGCCAGCAGTAGGGACAGGGCCTTAGAAGGCTACACCTTC
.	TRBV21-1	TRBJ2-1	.	CASSNPVRVGSYNEQFF	TGTGCCAGCAGCAACCCGGTCCGGGTTGGGTCCTACAATGAGCAGTTCTTC
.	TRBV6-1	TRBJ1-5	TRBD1	CASSDPPDRGNQPQHF	TGTGCCAGCAGTGATCCTCCGGACAGGGGCAATCAGCCCCAGCATTTT
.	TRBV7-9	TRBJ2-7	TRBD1	CASSFDREYEQYF	TGTGCCAGCAGCTTCGACAGGGAGTACGAGCAGTACTTC
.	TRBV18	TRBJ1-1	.	CASSPSVNNPISEAFF	TGTGCCAGCTCACCATCAGTCAACAACCCCATAAGTGAAGCTTTCTTT
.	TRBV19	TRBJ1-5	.	CASSIYPPATAPGQPQHF	TGTGCCAGTAGTATCTACCCTCCCGCGACGGCCCCGGGGCAGCCCCAGCATTTT
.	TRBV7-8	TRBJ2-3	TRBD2	CASSLRRGGDTDTQYF	TGTGCCAGCAGCTTACGGCGGGGGGGCGACACAGATACGCAGTATTTT
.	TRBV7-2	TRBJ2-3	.	CASSFSGHLTDTQYF	TGTGCCAGCAGCTTTTCGGGACACCTCACAGATACGCAGTATTTT